Below, 24 T cell receptor beta chains from the same sample are listed, as sequenced in a study of blood T cells in healthy people across ages. For the second PCR, which ran for roughly 6 to 12 cycles, a sample-barcoded 5' primer and a J-beta primer mix were used. TCRdb passed the 5' RACE reads through MiXCR, listing each CDR3 protein once. This sample has around 990,000 distinct CDR3 sequences, with roughly a quarter found just once. These data were also filed under a second study, of T cells of mothers and their children.

The sequenced material came from blood. These receptors all come from a girl aged 2 to 10 in good health.

The V call is TRBV4-2, the J call TRBJ2-7, with D unclear. There are 15 residues in the CDR3. Trimming shortened V by 6 bases and J by 2 bases, and 17 bases separated the two germline ends. Germline loops: CDR1 LGHNA, CDR2 YNFKEQ. DNA for the CDR3: TGTGCCAGCAGTCCCGGGCTGGACGCGACCTACGAGCAGTACTTC. Translation gives CASSPGLDATYEQYF.

This clonotype was counted only a few times. CDR3 sequence: CASTVPGANVLTF. The CDR3 DNA reads as TGTGCCAGCACCGTTCCTGGGGCCAACGTCCTGACTTTC. The chain is built from TRBV7-9 and TRBJ2-6, with D unclear. The CDR3 sequence is 13 residues long. Between the trimmed V and J ends, which lost 7 bases and 2 bases, there was a span of 6 bases. Germline V gene sequence: CDR1 SEHNR, CDR2 FQNEAQ (reference sequence).

This sequence joins TRBV6-5 and TRBJ1-1; D not certain. The ends were cut back, 0 bases at V and 10 bases at J, with 15 bases in the middle. The CDR3 has 14 residues. The germline gives CDR1 MNHEY, CDR2 SVGAGI. The CDR3 loop is CASSYSVAGYVAFF. The CDR3 bases are TGTGCCAGCAGTTACTCCGTCGCGGGGTATGTAGCTTTCTTT.

There are a few counts of this clonotype. The chain combines TRBV12-3 or TRBV12-4 with TRBJ1-3, with no clear D. The CDR3 runs to 13 residues. V was pared by 6 bases and J by 0 bases, with 6 bases between. CDR3 sequence reads: CASRFFSGNTIYF. CDR3 DNA sequence: TGTGCCAGCAGGTTTTTCTCTGGAAACACCATATATTTT.

The chain combines TRBV29-1 with TRBJ2-2; no firm D call. Germline V gives CDR1 SQVTM, CDR2 ANQGSEA. This CDR3 region has 12 residues. With 4 bases removed from V and 6 bases from J, the gap between germline ends came to 9 bases. CDR3 protein: CSVATGPGELFF. CDR3 DNA sequence: TGCAGCGTTGCTACTGGTCCCGGGGAGCTGTTTTTT.

This clonotype was seen more than once but under ten times. This sequence joins TRBV10-3 and TRBJ2-1, with TRBD1 identical over 10 bases. This CDR3 is 15 amino acids long. Germline CDR1 and CDR2: ENHRY and SYGVKD. V lost 2 bases, J lost 5 bases, and 3 bases stayed unmatched. The CDR3 region has the DNA TGTGCCATCAGTGAGGACAGGGGGCCGCACAATGAGCAGTTCTTC. Its translation: CAISEDRGPHNEQFF.

This clonotype was counted between two and nine times. The chain uses TRBV28 and TRBJ1-5; D is unresolved. V gave up 6 bases and J gave up 7 bases, with 10 bases separating them. CDR3 size: 12 residues. Germline V CDR1 and CDR2: MDHEN, SYDVKM. The CDR3 DNA follows: TGTGCCAGCAGAGACGGGTACCAGCCCCAGCATTTT. Protein: CASRDGYQPQHF.

This chain joins TRBV25-1 and TRBJ2-5, with 7 bases lining up with TRBD2. Unmatched junction bases numbered 3, after V lost 1 base and J lost 4 bases. The germline V gene has CDR1 MGHDK and CDR2 SYGVNS. This CDR3 contains 14 residues. For the CDR3, the DNA is TGTGCCAGCAGTGAATCGTGGGGGGGAGAGACCCAGTACTTC. This codes for CASSESWGGETQYF.

The chain uses TRBV7-8 and TRBJ2-7; D unclear. The CDR3 loop spans 14 amino acids. The germline CDR1 and CDR2 sequences are SGHVS and FQNEAQ. V lost 1 base to trimming and J lost 2 bases, with 9 bases between them. The CDR3 DNA reads TGTGCCAGCAGCTTAGGAACGGAACCCTACGAGCAGTACTTC. Protein product: CASSLGTEPYEQYF. Together with reference TRBV7-8 and TRBJ2-7, the CDR3 gives the full variable domain: GAGVSQSPRYKVAKRGQDVALRCDPISGHVSLFWYQQALGQGPEFLTYFQNEAQLDKSGLPSDRFFAERPEGSVSTLKIQRTQQEDSAVYLCASSLGTEPYEQYFGPGTRLTVT.

CDR3 region: CASSQDSSNTQYF. CDR3 DNA: TGCGCCAGCAGCCAAGATTCATCCAATACGCAGTATTTT. The chain combines TRBV4-3 with TRBJ2-3; D gene unclear. CDR1 is LGHNA and CDR2 is YSLEER in the germline V gene. The V end was cut by 0 bases, the J end by 7 bases, with 8 bases between. The CDR3 length is 13 residues.

This chain joins TRBV29-1 and TRBJ2-5; no clear D gene. CDR1 and CDR2 (germline): SQVTM, ANQGSEA. Trimming cost V 7 bases and J 4 bases, with 7 bases left between them. The CDR3 totals 10 residues. CDR3 sequence reads: CSAGIETQYF. In DNA form, the CDR3 reads TGCAGCGCCGGAATAGAGACCCAGTACTTC.

This clonotype came up once. V is TRBV7-2 and J is TRBJ1-1; maybe TRBD1 (6 bases). The germline V gene encodes CDR1 SGHTA and CDR2 FQGNSA. The CDR3 is 15 amino acids. The ends were cut back, 5 bases at V and 0 bases at J, with 13 bases in the middle. The CDR3 region has the DNA TGTGCCAGCAGCCTATCCGGACAGCTGAACACTGAAGCTTTCTTT. Translation: CASSLSGQLNTEAFF.

J is TRBJ1-5 and V is TRBV12-5; 10 bases align to TRBD1. Losses at the gene ends were 4 bases for V and 1 base for J; bases not matched to a gene: 4. Germline V CDR1 and CDR2: LGHNT, FRNRAP. There are 16 residues in the CDR3. The CDR3 bases are TGTGCTAGTGGTTCTCGACAGGGGGCGAGCAATCAGCCCCAGCATTTT. Translation: CASGSRQGASNQPQHF.

Only a few counts were recorded for this clonotype. CDR3 in DNA: TGTGCTAGTGCCGGGGTAGGAGGGGAGCTGTTTTTT. Protein: CASAGVGGELFF. The chain links TRBV12-5 to TRBJ2-2; tentatively, D is TRBD2 (5 bases). Germline CDR1 reads LGHNT; CDR2 reads FRNRAP. Trimming took off 7 bases at V and 8 bases at J, with 11 bases between the two ends. This CDR3 is 12 amino acids long.

This clonotype was counted only a few times. The chain uses TRBV5-1 and TRBJ2-5, with 9 bases that match TRBD1. The J call may not be correct, given that the DNA end is closer to TRBJ2-1. Germline V CDR1 and CDR2: SGHRS, YFSETQ. This CDR3 contains 16 residues. The CDR3 DNA sequence: TGCGCCAGCAGCCTCGACCCACAGGGGGCTGTCAATGAGCAGTTCTTC. Amino acid sequence: CASSLDPQGAVNEQFF.

This clonotype was detected only a few times. The CDR3 sequence: CASSEDGSHEQYF. The CDR3 bases are TGTGCCAGCAGTGAAGACGGGTCCCACGAGCAGTACTTC. V is TRBV2 and J is TRBJ2-7; no reliable D call. The CDR3 is 13 amino acids. V lost 1 base to trimming and J lost 5 bases, with 9 bases between them. Germline values: CDR1 SNHLY, CDR2 FYNNEI. Full variable domain (outside the CDR3, taken from reference TRBV2 and TRBJ2-7): EPEVTQTPSHQVTQMGQEVILRCVPISNHLYFYWYRQILGQKVEFLVSFYNNEISEKSEIFDDQFSVERPDGSNFTLKIRSTKLEDSAMYFCASSEDGSHEQYFGPGTRLTVT.

This clonotype was picked up one time. The rearrangement joins TRBV12-3 or TRBV12-4 to TRBJ2-3; D possibly matches TRBD1 or TRBD2 (6 bases each). CDR3 length equals 15 residues. V was pared by 3 bases and J by 3 bases, with 13 bases between. DNA for the CDR3: TGTGCCAGCAGTTTCCGACGGGGGCTGACAGATACGCAGTATTTT. It translates to CASSFRRGLTDTQYF.

The chain carries TRBV5-1 and TRBJ1-2; D uncertain. Germline V lookup: CDR1 SGHRS, CDR2 YFSETQ. CDR3 length equals 15 residues. V was cut by 2 bases and J by 4 bases, with 15 bases left in between. CDR3 sequence (DNA): TGCGCCAGCAGCTTTAATACCCAACTGGGCTATGGCTACACCTTC. Its translation is CASSFNTQLGYGYTF.

The chain couples TRBV6-5 to TRBJ2-1; D unresolved. V was cut by 6 bases and J by 10 bases, with 19 bases left in between. CDR3 length: 14 amino acids. Germline CDR1 reads MNHEY; CDR2 reads SVGAGI. The CDR3 spells CASSPESRLREQFF. The CDR3 nucleotides read TGTGCCAGCAGCCCCGAATCGAGGCTCCGGGAGCAGTTCTTC.

The chain couples TRBV4-3 to TRBJ2-5; TRBD2 is a possible D gene (7 bases). The CDR3 totals 15 residues. V was shortened by 2 bases and J by 1 base, with 11 bases between the two germline ends. Germline V gene sequence: CDR1 LGHNA, CDR2 YSLEER. CDR3 DNA: TGCGCCAGCAGCCAACACGGGGGGCCCCAAGAGACCCAGTACTTC. Translated, it gives CASSQHGGPQETQYF.

The sample holds a few counts of this clonotype. The chain has TRBV28 and TRBJ1-2; possibly TRBD1 for D (6 bases). V was pared by 7 bases and J by 1 base, with 7 bases between. Looked up from germline, CDR1 is MDHEN and CDR2 is SYDVKM. The CDR3 covers 12 residues. CDR3: CASMDSNYGYTF. DNA for the CDR3: TGTGCCAGCATGGACAGTAACTATGGCTACACCTTC.

The chain joins TRBV7-3 to TRBJ1-2; 10 positions agree with TRBD1. CDR1 and CDR2 (germline): SGHTA, FQGTGA. CDR3 size: 13 residues. The junction had 9 bases not matched to a gene; V was cut back by 10 bases and J by 7 bases. CDR3 nucleotide sequence: TGTGCCACCGAGAAGGGACAGGGGCTTGGCTACACCTTC. It specifies CATEKGQGLGYTF.

For the CDR3, the DNA is TGTGCCACCAGTGATTTACCGCCCCGGATGGCCGGGGAGCTGTTTTTT. This translates into CATSDLPPRMAGELFF. The chain couples TRBV24-1 to TRBJ2-2; D ambiguous. V was clipped by 1 base and J by 6 bases, with 14 bases between them. The CDR3 is 16 amino acids. CDR1 is KGHDR, CDR2 SFDVKD, per germline.

The rearrangement uses TRBV6-5 and TRBJ2-4; D gene ambiguous. CDR3 length: 15 residues. Germline V lookup: CDR1 MNHEY, CDR2 SVGAGI. V lost 3 bases and J 4 bases, leaving 13 bases between the germline ends. CDR3 protein: CASSYRAETKNIQYF. The CDR3 DNA reads TGTGCCAGCAGTTATAGGGCGGAAACAAAAAACATTCAGTACTTC.